This TCR beta chain was sequenced in a study of T cells in Graves' hyperthyroidism and ophthalmopathy. Study-level findings and limits: Among thyroid clonotypes expanded above 0.001, most also appeared in blood.

TCR beta CDR3 regions were amplified from RNA transcripts. The TCR CDR3 first-round RT-PCR relied on the HTBI primer set. A single record per CDR3 protein comes from TCRdb applying MiXCR to the multiplex PCR reads. The sample gives some 350,000 distinct CDR3 sequences, roughly 25% of which show up once; less than 75% is in the top ten. V dropped 0 bases and J dropped 1 base, with 4 bases sitting between them. Germline assignment: CDR1 MNHNY and CDR2 SVGAGI (reference sequence). The length of the CDR3 is 13 residues. This clonotype occurred a few times. Antigen unknown. Together with thyroid ultrasound, orbital computed tomography, serum thyroxine and TRAb, clinical symptoms were used for diagnoses.

V is TRBV6-6 and J is TRBJ2-7; D is unclear. The sample was blood. The source is a man in his fifties with Graves' hyperthyroidism. In nucleotides, the CDR3 is TGTGCCAGCAGTTACTCGAATTCCTACGAGCAGTACTTC. Protein product: CASSYSNSYEQYF.